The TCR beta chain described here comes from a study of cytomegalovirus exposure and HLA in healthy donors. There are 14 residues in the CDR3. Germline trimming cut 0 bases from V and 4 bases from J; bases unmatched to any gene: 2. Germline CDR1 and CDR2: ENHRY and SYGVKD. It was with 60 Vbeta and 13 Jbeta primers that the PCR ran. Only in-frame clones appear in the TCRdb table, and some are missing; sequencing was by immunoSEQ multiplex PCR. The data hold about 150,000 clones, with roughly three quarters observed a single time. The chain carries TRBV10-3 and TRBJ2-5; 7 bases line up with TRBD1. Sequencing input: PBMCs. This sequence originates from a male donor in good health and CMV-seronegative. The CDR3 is CAISESRTGETQYF. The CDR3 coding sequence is TGTGCCATCAGTGAGTCGAGGACAGGAGAGACCCAGTACTTC.